The T cell receptor (beta chain) described here comes from a study of blood T cell repertoires in COVID-19. Clones were sequenced by immunoSEQ multiplex PCR, and TCRdb holds only the in-frame ones, with some missing. The top ten clones hold 8% to 10% of a sample with approximately 70,000 clones, under 95% of them seen once. The CDR3 is made up of 14 amino acids. V was shortened by 3 bases and J by 2 bases, with 10 bases between the two germline ends. Germline V gene sequence: CDR1 LGHDT, CDR2 YNNKEL (reference sequence). The chain couples TRBV3-1 (or the pseudogene TRBV3-2) to TRBJ1-1; D is unresolved. Material for sequencing was peripheral blood. This receptor was identified in a human donor in a cohort sampled during active COVID-19. DNA for the CDR3: TGTGCCAGCAGCCACTACCCGGGTAACACTGAAGCTTTCTTT. Its translation: CASSHYPGNTEAFF.